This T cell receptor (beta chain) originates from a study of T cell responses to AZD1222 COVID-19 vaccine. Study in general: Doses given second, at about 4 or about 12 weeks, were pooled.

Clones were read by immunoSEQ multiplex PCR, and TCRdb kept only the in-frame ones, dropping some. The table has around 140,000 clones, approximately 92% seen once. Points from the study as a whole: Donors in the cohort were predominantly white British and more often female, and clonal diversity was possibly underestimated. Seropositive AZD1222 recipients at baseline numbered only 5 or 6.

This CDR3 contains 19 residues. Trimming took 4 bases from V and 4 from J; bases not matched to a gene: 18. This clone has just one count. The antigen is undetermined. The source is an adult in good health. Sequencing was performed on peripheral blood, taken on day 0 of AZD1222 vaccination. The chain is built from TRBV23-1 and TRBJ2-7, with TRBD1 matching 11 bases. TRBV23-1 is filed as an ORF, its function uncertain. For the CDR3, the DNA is TGCGCCAGCAGTCGGGGCGGACAGGGGGCCAGGACTAGTTTTTACGAGCAGTACTTC. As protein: CASSRGGQGARTSFYEQYF.